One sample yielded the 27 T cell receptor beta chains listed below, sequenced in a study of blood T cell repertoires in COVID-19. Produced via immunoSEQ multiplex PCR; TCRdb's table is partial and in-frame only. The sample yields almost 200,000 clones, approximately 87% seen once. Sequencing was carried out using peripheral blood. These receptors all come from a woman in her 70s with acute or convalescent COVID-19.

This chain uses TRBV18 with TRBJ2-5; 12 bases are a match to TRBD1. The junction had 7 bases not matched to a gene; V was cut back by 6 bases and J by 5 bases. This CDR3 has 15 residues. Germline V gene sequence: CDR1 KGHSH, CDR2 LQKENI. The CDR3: CASSPGTGGTETQYF. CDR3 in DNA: TGTGCCAGCTCGCCCGGGACAGGGGGCACGGAGACCCAGTACTTC.

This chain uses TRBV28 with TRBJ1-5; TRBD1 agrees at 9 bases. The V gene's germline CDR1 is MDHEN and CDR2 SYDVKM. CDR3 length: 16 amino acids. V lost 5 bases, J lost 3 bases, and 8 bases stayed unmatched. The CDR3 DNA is TGTGCCAGCAGTCCTCAGACAGGGGGAACCAATCAGCCCCAGCATTTT. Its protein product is CASSPQTGGTNQPQHF.

The CDR3 sequence is CASRVGSSAGNTIYF. The CDR3 nucleotides are TGCGCCAGCAGGGTCGGGAGCAGCGCTGGAAACACCATATATTTT. The chain is built from TRBV5-1 and TRBJ1-3; D is unclear. CDR1 SGHRS and CDR2 YFSETQ come from the germline V gene. Deletions cut 5 bases from V and 2 bases from J, with 14 bases between. The CDR3 loop spans 15 amino acids. Drawing the rest from reference TRBV5-1 and TRBJ1-3, the complete variable domain is KAGVTQTPRYLIKTRGQQVTLSCSPISGHRSVSWYQQTPGQGLQFLFEYFSETQRNKGNFPGRFSGRQFSNSRSEMNVSTLELGDSALYLCASRVGSSAGNTIYFGEGSWLTVV.

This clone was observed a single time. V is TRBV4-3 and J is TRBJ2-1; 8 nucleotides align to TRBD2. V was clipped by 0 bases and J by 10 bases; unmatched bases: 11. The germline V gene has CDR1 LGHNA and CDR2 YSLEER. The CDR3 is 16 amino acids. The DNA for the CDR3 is TGCGCCAGCAGCCAAGATCGTACTAGCGGAGCCATGGAGCAGTTCTTC. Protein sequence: CASSQDRTSGAMEQFF.

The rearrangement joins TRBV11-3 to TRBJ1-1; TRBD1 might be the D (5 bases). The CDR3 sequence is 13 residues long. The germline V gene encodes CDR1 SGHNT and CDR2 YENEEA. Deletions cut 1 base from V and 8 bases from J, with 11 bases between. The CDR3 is CASSLVLQGEAFF. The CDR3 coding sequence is TGTGCCAGCAGCTTAGTTCTGCAGGGCGAAGCTTTCTTT. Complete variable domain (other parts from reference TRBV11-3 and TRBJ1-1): EAGVVQSPRYKIIEKKQPVAFWCNPISGHNTLYWYLQNLGQGPELLIRYENEEAVDDSQLPKDRFSAERLKGVDSTLKIQPAELGDSAVYLCASSLVLQGEAFFGQGTRLTVV.

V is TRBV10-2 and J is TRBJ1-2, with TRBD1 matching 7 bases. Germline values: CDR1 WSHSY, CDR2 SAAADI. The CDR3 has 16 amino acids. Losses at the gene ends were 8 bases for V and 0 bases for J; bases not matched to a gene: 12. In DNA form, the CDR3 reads TGCGCCAGCGGGGACAGCCGCCGGAATACTAACTATGGCTACACCTTC. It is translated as CASGDSRRNTNYGYTF.

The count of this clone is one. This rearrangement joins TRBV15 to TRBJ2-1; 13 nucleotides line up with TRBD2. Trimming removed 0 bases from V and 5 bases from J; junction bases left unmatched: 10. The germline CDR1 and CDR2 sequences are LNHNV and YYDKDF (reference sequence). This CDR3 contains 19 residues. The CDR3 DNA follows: TGTGCCACCAGCAGAGATCGCCTTTCGGGACTAGCGGGAAACAATGAGCAGTTCTTC. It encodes CATSRDRLSGLAGNNEQFF.

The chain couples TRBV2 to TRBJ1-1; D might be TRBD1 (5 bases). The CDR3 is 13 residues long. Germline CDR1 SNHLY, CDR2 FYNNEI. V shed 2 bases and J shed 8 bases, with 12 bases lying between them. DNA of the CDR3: TGTGCCAGCAGTGAACAGGGTGATGGGGAAGCTTTCTTT. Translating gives CASSEQGDGEAFF.

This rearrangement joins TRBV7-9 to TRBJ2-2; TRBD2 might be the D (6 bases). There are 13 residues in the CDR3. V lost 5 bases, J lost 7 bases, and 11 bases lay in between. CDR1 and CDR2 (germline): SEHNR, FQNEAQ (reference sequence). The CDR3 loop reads CASSPGGDGELFF. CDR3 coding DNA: TGTGCCAGCAGCCCTGGCGGGGACGGGGAGCTGTTTTTT. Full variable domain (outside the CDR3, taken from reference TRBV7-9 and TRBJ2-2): DTGVSQNPRHKITKRGQNVTFRCDPISEHNRLYWYRQTLGQGPEFLTYFQNEAQLEKSRLLSDRFSAERPKGSFSTLEIQRTEQGDSAMYLCASSPGGDGELFFGEGSRLTVL.

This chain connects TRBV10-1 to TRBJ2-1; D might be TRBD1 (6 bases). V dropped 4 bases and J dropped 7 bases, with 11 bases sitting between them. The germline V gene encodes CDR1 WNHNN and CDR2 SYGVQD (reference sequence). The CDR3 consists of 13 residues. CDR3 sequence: CASSAYQGNEQFF. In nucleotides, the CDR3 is TGCGCCAGCAGTGCCTATCAGGGGAATGAGCAGTTCTTC.

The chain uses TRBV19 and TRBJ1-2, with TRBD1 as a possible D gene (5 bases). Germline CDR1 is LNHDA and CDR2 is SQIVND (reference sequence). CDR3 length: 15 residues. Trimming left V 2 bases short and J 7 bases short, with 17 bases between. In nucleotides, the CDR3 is TGTGCCAGTAGTATATCGGAGGGGCTGCCCTTTGGCTACACCTTC. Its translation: CASSISEGLPFGYTF.

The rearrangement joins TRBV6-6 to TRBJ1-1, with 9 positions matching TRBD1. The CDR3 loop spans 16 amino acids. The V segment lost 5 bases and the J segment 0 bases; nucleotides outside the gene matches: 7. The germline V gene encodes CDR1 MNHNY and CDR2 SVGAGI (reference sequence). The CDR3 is CASSQTGGYMNTEAFF. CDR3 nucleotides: TGTGCCAGCAGTCAGACAGGGGGTTACATGAACACTGAAGCTTTCTTT.

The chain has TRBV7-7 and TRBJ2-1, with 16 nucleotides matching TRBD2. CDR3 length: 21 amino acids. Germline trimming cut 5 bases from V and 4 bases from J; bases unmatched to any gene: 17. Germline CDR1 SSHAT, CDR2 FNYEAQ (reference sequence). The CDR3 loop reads CASSAPPGTSGRARYYNEQFF. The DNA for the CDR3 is TGTGCCAGCAGCGCACCCCCGGGGACTAGCGGGAGGGCACGTTATTACAATGAGCAGTTCTTC.

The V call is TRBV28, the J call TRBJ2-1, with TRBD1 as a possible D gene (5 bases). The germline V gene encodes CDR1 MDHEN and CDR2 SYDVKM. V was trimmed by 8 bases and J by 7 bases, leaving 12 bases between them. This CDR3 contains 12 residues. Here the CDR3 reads CASEAGKNEQFF. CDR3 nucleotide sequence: TGTGCCAGCGAGGCAGGGAAGAATGAGCAGTTCTTC.

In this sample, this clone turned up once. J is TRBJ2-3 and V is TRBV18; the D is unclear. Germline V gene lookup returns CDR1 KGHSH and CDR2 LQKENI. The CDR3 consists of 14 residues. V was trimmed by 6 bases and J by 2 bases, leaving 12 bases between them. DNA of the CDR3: TGTGCCAGCTCTCCCATAGCTGACACAGATACGCAGTATTTT. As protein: CASSPIADTDTQYF. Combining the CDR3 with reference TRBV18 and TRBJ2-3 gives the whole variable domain NAGVMQNPRHLVRRRGQEARLRCSPMKGHSHVYWYRQLPEEGLKFMVYLQKENIIDESGMPKERFSAEFPKEGPSILRIQQVVRGDSAAYFCASSPIADTDTQYFGPGTRLTVL.

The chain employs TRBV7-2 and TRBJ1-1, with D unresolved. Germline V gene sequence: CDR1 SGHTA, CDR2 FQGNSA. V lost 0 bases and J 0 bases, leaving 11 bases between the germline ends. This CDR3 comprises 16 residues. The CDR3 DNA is TGTGCCAGCAGCTTAGCGCCTGGCCAGATGAACACTGAAGCTTTCTTT. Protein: CASSLAPGQMNTEAFF. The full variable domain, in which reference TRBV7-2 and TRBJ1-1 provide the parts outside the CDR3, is GAGVSQSPSNKVTEKGKDVELRCDPISGHTALYWYRQSLGQGLEFLIYFQGNSAPDKSGLPSDRFSAERTGGSVSTLTIQRTQQEDSAVYLCASSLAPGQMNTEAFFGQGTRLTVV.

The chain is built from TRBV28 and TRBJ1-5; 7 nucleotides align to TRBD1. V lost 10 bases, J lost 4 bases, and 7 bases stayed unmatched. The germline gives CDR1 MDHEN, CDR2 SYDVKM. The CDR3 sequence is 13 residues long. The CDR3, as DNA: TGTGCCAACGCCAGGACAGGTAATCAGCCCCAGCATTTT. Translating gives CANARTGNQPQHF.

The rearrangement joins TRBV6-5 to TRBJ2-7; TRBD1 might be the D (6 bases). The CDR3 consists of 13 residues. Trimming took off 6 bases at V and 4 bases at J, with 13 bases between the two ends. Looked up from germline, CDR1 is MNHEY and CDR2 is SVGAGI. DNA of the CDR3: TGTGCCAGCAGACGCGGACAGAATTACGAGCAGTACTTC. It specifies CASRRGQNYEQYF.

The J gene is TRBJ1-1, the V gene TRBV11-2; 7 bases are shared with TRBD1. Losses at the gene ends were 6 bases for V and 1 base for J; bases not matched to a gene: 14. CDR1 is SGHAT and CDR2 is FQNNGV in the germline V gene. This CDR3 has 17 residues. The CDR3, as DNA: TGTGCCAGCAGTCGACACAGGGGACAAAACAGGAACACTGAAGCTTTCTTT. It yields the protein CASSRHRGQNRNTEAFF.

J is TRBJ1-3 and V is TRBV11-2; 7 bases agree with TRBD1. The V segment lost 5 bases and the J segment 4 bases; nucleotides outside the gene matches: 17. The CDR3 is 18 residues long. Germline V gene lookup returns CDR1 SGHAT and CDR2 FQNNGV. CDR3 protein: CASSLWTRYRGSGNTIYF. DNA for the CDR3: TGTGCCAGCAGCCTATGGACACGCTACAGGGGCTCGGGAAACACCATATATTTT.

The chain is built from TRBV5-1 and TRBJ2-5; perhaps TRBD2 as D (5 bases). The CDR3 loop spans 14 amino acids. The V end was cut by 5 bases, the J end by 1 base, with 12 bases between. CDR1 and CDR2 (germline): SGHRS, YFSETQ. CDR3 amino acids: CASSNPGSQETQYF. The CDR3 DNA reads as TGCGCCAGCAGTAATCCGGGGTCCCAAGAGACCCAGTACTTC.

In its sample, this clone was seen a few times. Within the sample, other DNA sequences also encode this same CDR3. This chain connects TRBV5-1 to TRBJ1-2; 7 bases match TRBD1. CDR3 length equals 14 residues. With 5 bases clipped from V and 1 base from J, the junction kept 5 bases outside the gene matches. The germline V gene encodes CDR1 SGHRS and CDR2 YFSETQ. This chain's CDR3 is CASRRDSFNYGYTF. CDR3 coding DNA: TGCGCCAGCAGGCGGGACAGTTTTAACTATGGCTACACCTTC.

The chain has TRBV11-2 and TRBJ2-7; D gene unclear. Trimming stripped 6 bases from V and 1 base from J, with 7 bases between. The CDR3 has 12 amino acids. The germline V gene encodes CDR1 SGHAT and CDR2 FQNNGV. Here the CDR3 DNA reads TGTGCCAGCAGTCACTATTCCTACGAGCAGTACTTC. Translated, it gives CASSHYSYEQYF. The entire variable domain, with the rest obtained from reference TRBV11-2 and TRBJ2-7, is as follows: EAGVAQSPRYKIIEKRQSVAFWCNPISGHATLYWYQQILGQGPKLLIQFQNNGVVDDSQLPKDRFSAERLKGVDSTLKIQPAKLEDSAVYLCASSHYSYEQYFGPGTRLTVT.

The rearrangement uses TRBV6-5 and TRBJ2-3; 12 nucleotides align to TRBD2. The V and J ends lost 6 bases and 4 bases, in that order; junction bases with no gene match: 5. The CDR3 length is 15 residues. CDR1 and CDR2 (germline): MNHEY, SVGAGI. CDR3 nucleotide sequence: TGTGCCAGCAGGCGACTAGCGGGAGTGGCAGATACGCAGTATTTT. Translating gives CASRRLAGVADTQYF.

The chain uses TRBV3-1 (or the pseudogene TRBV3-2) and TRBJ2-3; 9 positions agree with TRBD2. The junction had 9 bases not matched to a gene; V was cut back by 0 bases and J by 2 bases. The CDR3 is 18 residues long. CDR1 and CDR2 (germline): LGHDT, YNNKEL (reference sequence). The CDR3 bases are TGTGCCAGCAGCCAAGATCACGTGCTAGCGGGGACCACAGATACGCAGTATTTT. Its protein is CASSQDHVLAGTTDTQYF.

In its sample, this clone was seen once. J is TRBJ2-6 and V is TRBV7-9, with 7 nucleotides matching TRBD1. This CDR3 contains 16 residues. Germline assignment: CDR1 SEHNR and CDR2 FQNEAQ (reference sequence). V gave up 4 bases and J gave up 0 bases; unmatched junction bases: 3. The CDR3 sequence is CASSSRTGSGANVLTF. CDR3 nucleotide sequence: TGTGCCAGCAGCTCCCGGACAGGCTCTGGGGCCAACGTCCTGACTTTC.

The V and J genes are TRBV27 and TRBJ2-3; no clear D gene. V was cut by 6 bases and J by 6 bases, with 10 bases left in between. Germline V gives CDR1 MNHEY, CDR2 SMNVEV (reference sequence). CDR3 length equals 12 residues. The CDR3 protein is CASRTPGDTQYF. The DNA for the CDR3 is TGTGCCAGCAGGACCCCCGGGGATACGCAGTATTTT.